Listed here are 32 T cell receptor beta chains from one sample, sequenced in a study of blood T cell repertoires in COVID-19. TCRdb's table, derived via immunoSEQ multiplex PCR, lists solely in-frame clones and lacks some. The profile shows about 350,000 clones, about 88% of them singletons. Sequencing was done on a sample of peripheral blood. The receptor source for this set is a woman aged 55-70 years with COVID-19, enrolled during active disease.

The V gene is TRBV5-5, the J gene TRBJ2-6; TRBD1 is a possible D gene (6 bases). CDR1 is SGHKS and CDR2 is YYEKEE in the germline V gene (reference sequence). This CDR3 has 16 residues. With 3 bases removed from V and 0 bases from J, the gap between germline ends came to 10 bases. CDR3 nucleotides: TGTGCCAGCAGCTGGGCAGGGGCCTCTGGGGCCAACGTCCTGACTTTC. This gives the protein CASSWAGASGANVLTF.

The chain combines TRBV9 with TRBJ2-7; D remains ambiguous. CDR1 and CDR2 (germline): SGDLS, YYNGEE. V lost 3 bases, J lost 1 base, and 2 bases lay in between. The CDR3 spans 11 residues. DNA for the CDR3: TGTGCCAGCAGCGCGTCCTACGAGCAGTACTTC. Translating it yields CASSASYEQYF. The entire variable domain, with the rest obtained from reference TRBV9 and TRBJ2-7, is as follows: DSGVTQTPKHLITATGQRVTLRCSPRSGDLSVYWYQQSLDQGLQFLIQYYNGEERAKGNILERFSAQQFPDLHSELNLSSLELGDSALYFCASSASYEQYFGPGTRLTVT.

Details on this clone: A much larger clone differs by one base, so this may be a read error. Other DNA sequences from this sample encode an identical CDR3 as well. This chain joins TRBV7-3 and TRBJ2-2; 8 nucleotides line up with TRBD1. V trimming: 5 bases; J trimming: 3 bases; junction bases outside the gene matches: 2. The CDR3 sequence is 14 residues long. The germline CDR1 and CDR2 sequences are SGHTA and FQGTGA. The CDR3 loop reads CASSLTGDTGELFF. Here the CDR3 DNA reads TGTGCCAGCAGCCTGACAGGGGACACCGGGGAGCTGTTTTTT.

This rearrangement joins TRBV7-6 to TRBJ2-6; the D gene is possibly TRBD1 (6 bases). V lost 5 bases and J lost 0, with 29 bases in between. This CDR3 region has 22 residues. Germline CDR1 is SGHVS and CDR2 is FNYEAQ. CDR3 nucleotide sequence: TGTGCCAGCAGCCGGATCACAGGGTCCCCTCGAGGCCTTGGCTCTGGGGCCAACGTCCTGACTTTC. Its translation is CASSRITGSPRGLGSGANVLTF.

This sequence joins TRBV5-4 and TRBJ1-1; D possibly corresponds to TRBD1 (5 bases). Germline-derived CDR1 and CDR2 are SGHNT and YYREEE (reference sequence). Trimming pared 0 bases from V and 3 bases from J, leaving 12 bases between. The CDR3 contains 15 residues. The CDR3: CASSLGSGGDTEAFF. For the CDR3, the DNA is TGTGCCAGCAGCTTGGGCTCGGGGGGGGACACTGAAGCTTTCTTT.

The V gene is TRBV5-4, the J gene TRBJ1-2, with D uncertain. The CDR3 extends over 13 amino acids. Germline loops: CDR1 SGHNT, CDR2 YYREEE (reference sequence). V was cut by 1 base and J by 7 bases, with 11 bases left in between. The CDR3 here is CASSLRGIGGYTF. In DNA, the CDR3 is TGTGCCAGCAGCTTGCGGGGAATCGGTGGCTACACCTTC.

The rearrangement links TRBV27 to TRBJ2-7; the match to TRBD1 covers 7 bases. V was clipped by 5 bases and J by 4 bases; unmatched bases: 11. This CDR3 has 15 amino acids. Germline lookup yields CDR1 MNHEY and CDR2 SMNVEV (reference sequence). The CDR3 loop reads CASSQTDRVRYEQYF. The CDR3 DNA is TGTGCCAGCAGTCAAACCGACAGGGTACGGTACGAGCAGTACTTC.

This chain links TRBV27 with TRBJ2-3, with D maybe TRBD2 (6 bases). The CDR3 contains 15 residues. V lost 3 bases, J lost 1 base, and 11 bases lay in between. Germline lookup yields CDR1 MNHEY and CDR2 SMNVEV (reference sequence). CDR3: CASSLRRGGTDTQYF. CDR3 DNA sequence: TGTGCCAGCAGTTTGCGGCGGGGTGGCACAGATACGCAGTATTTT.

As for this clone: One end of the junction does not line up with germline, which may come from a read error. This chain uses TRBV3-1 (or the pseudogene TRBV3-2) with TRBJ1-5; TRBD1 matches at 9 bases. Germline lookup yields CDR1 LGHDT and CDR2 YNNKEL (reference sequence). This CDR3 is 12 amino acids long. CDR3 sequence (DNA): TGTGCCAGCAGCACTCCCGGGACAGGGTTAATCTTT. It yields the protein CASSTPGTGLIF.

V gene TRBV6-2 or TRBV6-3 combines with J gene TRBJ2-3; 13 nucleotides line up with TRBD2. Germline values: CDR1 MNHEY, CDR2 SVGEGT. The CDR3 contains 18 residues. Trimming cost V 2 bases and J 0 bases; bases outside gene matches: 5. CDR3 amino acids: CASSYRRLAGGSTDTQYF. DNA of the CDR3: TGTGCCAGCAGTTACCGACGACTAGCGGGGGGAAGCACAGATACGCAGTATTTT.

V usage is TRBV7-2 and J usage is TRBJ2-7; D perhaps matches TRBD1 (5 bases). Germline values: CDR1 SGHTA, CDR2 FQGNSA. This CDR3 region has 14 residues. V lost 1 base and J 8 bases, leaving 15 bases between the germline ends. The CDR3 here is CASSLVFQGAKQYF. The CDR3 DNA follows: TGTGCCAGCAGCTTAGTTTTTCAGGGCGCTAAGCAGTACTTC.

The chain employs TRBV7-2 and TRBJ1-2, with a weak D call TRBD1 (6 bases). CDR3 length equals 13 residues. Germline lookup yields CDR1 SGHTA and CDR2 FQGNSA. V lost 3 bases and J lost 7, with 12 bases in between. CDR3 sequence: CASSFQGSGGYTF. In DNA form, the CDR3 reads TGTGCCAGCAGCTTTCAGGGGAGTGGTGGCTACACCTTC.

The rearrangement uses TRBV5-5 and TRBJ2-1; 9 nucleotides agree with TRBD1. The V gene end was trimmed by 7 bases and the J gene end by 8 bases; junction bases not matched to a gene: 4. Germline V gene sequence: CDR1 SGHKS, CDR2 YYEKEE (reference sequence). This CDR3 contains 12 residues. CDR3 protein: CASGTGGYEQFF. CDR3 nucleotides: TGTGCCAGCGGAACAGGGGGCTATGAGCAGTTCTTC.

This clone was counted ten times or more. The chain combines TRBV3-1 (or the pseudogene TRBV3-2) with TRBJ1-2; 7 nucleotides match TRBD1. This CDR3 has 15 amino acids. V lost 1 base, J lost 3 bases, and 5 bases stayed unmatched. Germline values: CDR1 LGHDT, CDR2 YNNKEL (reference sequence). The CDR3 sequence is CASSQGGQPYYGYTF. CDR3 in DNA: TGTGCCAGCAGCCAAGGGGGACAGCCCTACTATGGCTACACCTTC.

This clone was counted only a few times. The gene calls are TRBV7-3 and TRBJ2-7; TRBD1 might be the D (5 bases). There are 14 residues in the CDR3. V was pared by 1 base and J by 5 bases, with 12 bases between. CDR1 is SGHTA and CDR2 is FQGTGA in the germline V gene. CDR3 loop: CASSLSRVGHEQYF. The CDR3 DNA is TGTGCCAGCAGCTTAAGCAGGGTAGGACACGAGCAGTACTTC.

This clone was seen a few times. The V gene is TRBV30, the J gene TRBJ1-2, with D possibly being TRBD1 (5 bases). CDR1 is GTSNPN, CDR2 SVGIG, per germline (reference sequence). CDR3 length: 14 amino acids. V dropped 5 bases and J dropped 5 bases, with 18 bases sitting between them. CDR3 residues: CAWRRKGRVYGYTF. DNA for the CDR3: TGTGCCTGGCGGAGGAAGGGGAGGGTGTATGGCTACACCTTC.

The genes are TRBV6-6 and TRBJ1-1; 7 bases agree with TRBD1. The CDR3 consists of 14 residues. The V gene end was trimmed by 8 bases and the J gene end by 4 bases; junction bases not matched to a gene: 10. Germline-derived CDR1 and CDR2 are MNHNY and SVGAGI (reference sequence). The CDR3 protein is CASRFPGGGTEAFF. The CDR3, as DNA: TGTGCCAGCCGCTTTCCAGGGGGAGGCACTGAAGCTTTCTTT.

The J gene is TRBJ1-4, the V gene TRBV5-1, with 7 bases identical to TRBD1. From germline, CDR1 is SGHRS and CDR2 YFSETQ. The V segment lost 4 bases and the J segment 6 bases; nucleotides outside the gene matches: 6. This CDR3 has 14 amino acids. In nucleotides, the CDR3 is TGCGCCAGCAGCCCGGGACAGACTCATGAAAAACTGTTTTTT. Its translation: CASSPGQTHEKLFF.

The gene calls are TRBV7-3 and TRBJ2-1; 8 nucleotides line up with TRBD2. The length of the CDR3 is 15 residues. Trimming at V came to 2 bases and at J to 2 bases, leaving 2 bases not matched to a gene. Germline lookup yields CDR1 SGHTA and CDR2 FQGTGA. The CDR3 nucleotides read TGTGCCAGCAGCTTAGATAGCGGGGCCTACAATGAGCAGTTCTTC. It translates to CASSLDSGAYNEQFF.

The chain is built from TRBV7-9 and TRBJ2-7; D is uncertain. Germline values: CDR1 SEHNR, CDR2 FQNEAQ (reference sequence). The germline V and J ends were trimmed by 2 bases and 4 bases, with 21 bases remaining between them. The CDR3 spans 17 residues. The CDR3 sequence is CASSLSPLRSSLYEQYF. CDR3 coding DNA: TGTGCCAGCAGCTTATCCCCCCTGAGGTCATCACTTTACGAGCAGTACTTC.

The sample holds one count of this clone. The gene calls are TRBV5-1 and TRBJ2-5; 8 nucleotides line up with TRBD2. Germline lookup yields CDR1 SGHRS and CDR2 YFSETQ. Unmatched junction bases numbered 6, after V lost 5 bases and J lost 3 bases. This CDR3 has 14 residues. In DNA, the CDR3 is TGCGCCAGCAGTGACCTTAGCGGGGAAGAGACCCAGTACTTC. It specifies CASSDLSGEETQYF.

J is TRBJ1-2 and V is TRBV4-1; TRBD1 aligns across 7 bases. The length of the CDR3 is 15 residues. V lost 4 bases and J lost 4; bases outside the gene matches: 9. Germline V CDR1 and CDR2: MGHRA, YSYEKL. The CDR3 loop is CASSPQTGHGYGYTF. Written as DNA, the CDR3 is TGCGCCAGCAGCCCCCAGACAGGGCACGGCTATGGCTACACCTTC.

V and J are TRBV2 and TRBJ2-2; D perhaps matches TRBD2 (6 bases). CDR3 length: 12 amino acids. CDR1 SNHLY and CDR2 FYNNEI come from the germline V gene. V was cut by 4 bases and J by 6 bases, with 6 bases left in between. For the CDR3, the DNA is TGTGCCAGCAGTGGACTAGCCGGGGAGCTGTTTTTT. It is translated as CASSGLAGELFF.

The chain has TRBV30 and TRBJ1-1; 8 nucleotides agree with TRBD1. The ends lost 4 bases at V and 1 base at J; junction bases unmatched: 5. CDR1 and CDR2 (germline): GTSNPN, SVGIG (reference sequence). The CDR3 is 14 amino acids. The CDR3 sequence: CAWTPGTGNTEAFF. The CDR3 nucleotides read TGTGCCTGGACCCCCGGGACAGGGAACACTGAAGCTTTCTTT. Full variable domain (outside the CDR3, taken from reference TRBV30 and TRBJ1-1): SQTIHQWPATLVQPVGSPLSLECTVEGTSNPNLYWYRQAAGRGLQLLFYSVGIGQISSEVPQNLSASRPQDRQFILSSKKLLLSDSGFYLCAWTPGTGNTEAFFGQGTRLTVV.

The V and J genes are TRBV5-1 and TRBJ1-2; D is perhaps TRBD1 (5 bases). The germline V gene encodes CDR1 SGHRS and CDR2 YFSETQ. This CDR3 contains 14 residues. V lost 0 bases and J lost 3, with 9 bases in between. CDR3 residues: CASSLGATDYGYTF. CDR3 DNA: TGCGCCAGCAGCTTGGGGGCGACAGACTATGGCTACACCTTC.

The CDR3 nucleotides are TGTGCCAGCAGCGTGGGACAGGGCGCAGATACGCAGTATTTT. It specifies CASSVGQGADTQYF. This chain uses TRBV5-4 with TRBJ2-3; 9 nucleotides line up with TRBD1. The CDR3 sequence is 14 residues long. Germline V CDR1 and CDR2: SGHNT, YYREEE (reference sequence). V shed 4 bases, J shed 4 bases, and the junction held 4 bases outside the gene matches.

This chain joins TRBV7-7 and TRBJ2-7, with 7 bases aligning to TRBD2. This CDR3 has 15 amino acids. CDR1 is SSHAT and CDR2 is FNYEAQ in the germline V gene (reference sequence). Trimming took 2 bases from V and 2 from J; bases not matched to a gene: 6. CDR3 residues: CASSLRRGIPYEQYF. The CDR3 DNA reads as TGTGCCAGCAGCTTACGGCGGGGGATCCCCTACGAGCAGTACTTC.

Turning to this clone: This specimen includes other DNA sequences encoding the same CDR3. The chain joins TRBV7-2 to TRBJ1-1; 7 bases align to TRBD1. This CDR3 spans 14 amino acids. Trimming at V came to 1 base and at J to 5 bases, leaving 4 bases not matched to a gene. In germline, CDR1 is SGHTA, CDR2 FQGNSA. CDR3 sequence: CASSLGGGSTEAFF. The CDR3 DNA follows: TGTGCCAGCAGCTTAGGAGGGGGCTCAACTGAAGCTTTCTTT.

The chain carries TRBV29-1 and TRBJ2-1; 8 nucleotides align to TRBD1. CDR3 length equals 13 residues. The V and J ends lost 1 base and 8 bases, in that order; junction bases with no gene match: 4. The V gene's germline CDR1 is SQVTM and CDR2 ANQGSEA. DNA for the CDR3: TGCAGCGTTGAAGGGACAGGGTCGGATGAGCAGTTCTTC. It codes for CSVEGTGSDEQFF.

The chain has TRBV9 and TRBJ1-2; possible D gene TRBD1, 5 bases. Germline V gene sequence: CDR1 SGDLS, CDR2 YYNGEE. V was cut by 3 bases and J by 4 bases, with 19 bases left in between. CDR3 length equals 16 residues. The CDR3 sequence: CASSAFTGLPIYGYTF. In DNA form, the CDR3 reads TGTGCCAGCAGCGCCTTCACGGGACTCCCGATCTATGGCTACACCTTC. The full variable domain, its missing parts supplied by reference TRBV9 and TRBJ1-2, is DSGVTQTPKHLITATGQRVTLRCSPRSGDLSVYWYQQSLDQGLQFLIQYYNGEERAKGNILERFSAQQFPDLHSELNLSSLELGDSALYFCASSAFTGLPIYGYTFGSGTRLTVV.

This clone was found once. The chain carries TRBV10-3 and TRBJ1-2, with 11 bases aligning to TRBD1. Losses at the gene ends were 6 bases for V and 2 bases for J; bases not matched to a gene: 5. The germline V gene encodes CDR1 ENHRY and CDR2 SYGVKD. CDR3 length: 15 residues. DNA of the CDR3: TGTGCCATCAGGTGGACAGGGGGCTCCAACTATGGCTACACCTTC. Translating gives CAIRWTGGSNYGYTF.

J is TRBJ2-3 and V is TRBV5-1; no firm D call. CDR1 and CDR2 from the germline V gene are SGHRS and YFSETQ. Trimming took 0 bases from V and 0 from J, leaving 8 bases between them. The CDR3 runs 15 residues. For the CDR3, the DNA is TGCGCCAGCAGCTTGGTTCTGCGAAGCACAGATACGCAGTATTTT. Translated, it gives CASSLVLRSTDTQYF.